This T cell receptor beta chain was documented in a study of cytomegalovirus exposure and HLA in healthy donors. Across the whole study: A previous analysis identified around 120 million unique TCR beta sequences derived from roughly 180 million T cells.

Study-wide findings and caveats: The listing of 150 or so TCR beta chains classed them as cytomegalovirus-associated. Within the data, a cluster of highly shared sequence variants was likely a sequencing artifact.

The PCR ran on 60 Vbeta and 13 Jbeta primers. Profiling relied on immunoSEQ multiplex PCR, and the TCRdb table lists in-frame clones only, not all of them. The sample holds about 120,000 clones; 70% to 80% are singletons and the top ten take approximately 4%. A note on this clone: Its cognate antigen is unknown.

The CDR3 consists of 15 residues. The V end lost 3 bases, the J end lost 3 bases, and 11 bases lay between the germline ends. The germline V gene encodes CDR1 LNHDA and CDR2 SQIVND (reference sequence). Sequencing input: PBMCs. The J gene is TRBJ2-2, the V gene TRBV19; maybe TRBD1 (5 bases). The sequence derives from a man between 25 and 39 years old in good health and CMV-seropositive. CDR3 in amino acids: CASSIHNRYTGELFF. CDR3 coding DNA: TGTGCCAGTAGTATTCACAACAGGTACACCGGGGAGCTGTTTTTT.